The subject of this entry is one TCR beta chain. CDR3 size: 17 residues. The trim removed 5 bases at V and 0 bases at J, leaving 10 bases unmatched. The V gene's germline CDR1 is MDHEN and CDR2 SYDVKM. This sample is part of a study of blood T cell repertoires in COVID-19. Only in-frame clones appear in the TCRdb table, and some are missing; sequencing was by immunoSEQ multiplex PCR. There are approximately 330,000 clones in the sample; roughly 85% occur only once, and approximately 4.4% lies in the top ten. Input material: PBMCs or T cells enriched from blood (not recorded which). The receptor was derived from a woman in her 40s with acute COVID-19. The rearrangement joins TRBV28 to TRBJ2-3, with 8 bases identical to TRBD1. The CDR3 bases are TGTGCCAGCAGTCCCTATGGACAGGGTGCAAGCACAGATACGCAGTATTTT. The encoded protein is CASSPYGQGASTDTQYF.